The entry that follows covers one TCR beta chain sequence. Its antigen is unidentified. The data originate from a study of shared clonotypes between healthy human individuals. In the study overall: Ranging from 18 to 49 in age, donors were a couple of women and a few men. Study observations and caveats: The study's rarefaction showed incomplete sorted-subset sequencing despite large depth. Generation of non-shared clonotypes was less probable than generation of clonotypes shared by all four donors.

The V gene's germline CDR1 is SGHAT and CDR2 FQNNGV. V lost 1 base to trimming and J lost 0 bases, with 13 bases between them. The CDR3 length is 17 residues. Nashville, Tennessee was home to all donors, who were Caucasian adults. Method: immunoSEQ multiplex PCR; TCRdb's copy keeps in-frame clones and lacks some. Of 1,400,000 or so clones in the sample, 97% to 99% were seen once. The sample was naive CD4+ T cells sorted from blood. This sample's subset: CD45RA+ positively selected. The source of this sequence is a man between 25 and 39 years old in good health. The chain joins TRBV11-2 to TRBJ1-5, with D possibly TRBD1 on 6 matching bases. DNA of the CDR3: TGTGCCAGCAGCTTAGGTGCAGGGGAGTATAGCAATCAGCCCCAGCATTTT. Its translation is CASSLGAGEYSNQPQHF.